Listed here are 30 T cell receptor beta chains from one sample, sequenced in a study of cytomegalovirus exposure and HLA in healthy donors. The PCR was carried out with 60 Vbeta primers and 13 Jbeta primers. The protocol was immunoSEQ multiplex PCR, while the TCRdb copy is restricted to in-frame clones and leaves out a portion. The data hold 110,000 or so clones, with 74% observed a single time. The specimen sequenced was PBMCs. The receptors come from a middle-aged woman in good health and CMV-seropositive.

Note on this clone: A read error may produce the germline difference seen at one junction end. This chain uses TRBV7-9 with TRBJ2-7; TRBD2 agrees at 8 bases. This CDR3 spans 16 amino acids. CDR1 SEHNR and CDR2 FQNEAQ come from the germline V gene (reference sequence). The CDR3 coding sequence is TGTTCCAGCAGCTCCAAACTAGCGGAACGAACCTACGAGCAGTACTTC. It yields the protein CSSSSKLAERTYEQYF.

The chain links TRBV5-1 to TRBJ2-1; D may be TRBD2 (5 bases). This CDR3 contains 16 residues. Germline values: CDR1 SGHRS, CDR2 YFSETQ. The germline V and J ends were trimmed by 1 base and 0 bases, with 11 bases remaining between them. This chain's CDR3 is CASSLSGGPSYNEQFF. The CDR3 bases are TGCGCCAGCAGCTTGAGCGGCGGGCCCTCCTACAATGAGCAGTTCTTC.

This rearrangement joins TRBV30 to TRBJ1-5; 10 bases agree with TRBD1. Germline V lookup: CDR1 GTSNPN, CDR2 SVGIG (reference sequence). V lost 5 bases and J lost 7; bases outside the gene matches: 11. The CDR3 consists of 15 residues. The DNA of the CDR3 is TGTGCCTGGGATAGACAGGGGGCCTCAGGGCAGCCCCAGCATTTT. It encodes CAWDRQGASGQPQHF.

This rearrangement joins TRBV30 to TRBJ2-3; D may be TRBD1 (5 bases). CDR1 and CDR2 from the germline V gene are GTSNPN and SVGIG (reference sequence). Trimming took off 0 bases at V and 3 bases at J, with 10 bases between the two ends. The CDR3 spans 14 residues. CDR3 protein: CAWSVQGATDTQYF. CDR3 DNA sequence: TGTGCCTGGAGTGTTCAGGGCGCGACAGATACGCAGTATTTT.

The chain recombines TRBV5-6 with TRBJ1-2, with TRBD1 matching 7 bases. Per germline, CDR1 SGHDT and CDR2 YYEEEE. Germline trimming cut 4 bases from V and 4 bases from J; bases unmatched to any gene: 7. The CDR3 loop spans 14 amino acids. In nucleotides, the CDR3 is TGTGCCAGCAGCCCCGACAGGGCGGCCTATGGCTACACCTTC. Translated: CASSPDRAAYGYTF.

This clone was counted a few times. This chain joins TRBV6-1 and TRBJ1-5, with 10 bases fitting TRBD1. V lost 2 bases to trimming and J lost 7 bases; unmatched junction nucleotides: 5. The CDR3 runs 15 residues. Germline CDR1 is MNHNS and CDR2 is SASEGT. DNA of the CDR3: TGTGCCAGCAGTGAAAGGGACAGGGGCAGGCAGCCCCAGCATTTT. It encodes CASSERDRGRQPQHF.

V usage is TRBV9 and J usage is TRBJ2-3; 7 bases map to TRBD2. Per germline, CDR1 SGDLS and CDR2 YYNGEE. After removal of 4 bases from V and 5 bases from J, the junction contained 10 bases not matched to a gene. This CDR3 has 15 amino acids. The CDR3 region has the DNA TGTGCCAGCAGCCCACTGGGGGGGGAGGTAGATACGCAGTATTTT. As protein: CASSPLGGEVDTQYF.

This clone was seen just once. The rearrangement uses TRBV7-9 and TRBJ2-5; 12 positions agree with TRBD2. This CDR3 is 15 amino acids long. Looked up from germline, CDR1 is SEHNR and CDR2 is FQNEAQ (reference sequence). Germline trimming cut 5 bases from V and 3 bases from J; bases unmatched to any gene: 4. CDR3 sequence: CASSPRLAGEETQYF. Written as DNA, the CDR3 is TGTGCCAGCAGCCCCAGACTAGCGGGGGAAGAGACCCAGTACTTC.

The chain uses TRBV7-8 and TRBJ1-3, with 10 nucleotides matching TRBD1. The germline CDR1 and CDR2 sequences are SGHVS and FQNEAQ. The CDR3 loop spans 18 amino acids. The ends lost 0 bases at V and 0 bases at J; junction bases unmatched: 5. CDR3 loop: CASSLAWDRGISGNTIYF. The CDR3 region has the DNA TGTGCCAGCAGCTTAGCCTGGGACAGGGGAATCTCTGGAAACACCATATATTTT.

This clone was counted a single time. The chain couples TRBV2 to TRBJ2-1; 9 positions agree with TRBD2. The V segment lost 4 bases and the J segment 15 bases; nucleotides outside the gene matches: 7. The CDR3 extends over 12 amino acids. Per germline, CDR1 SNHLY and CDR2 FYNNEI. Here the CDR3 DNA reads TGTGCCAGCAGTGGGGTGGGACTAGCCCCGTTCTTC. Encoded protein: CASSGVGLAPFF.

The CDR3 here is CASSPSAGLPYEQYF. CDR3 bases: TGTGCCAGCAGCCCATCAGCGGGTCTTCCCTACGAGCAGTACTTC. This rearrangement joins TRBV7-6 to TRBJ2-5; tentative D call: TRBD2 (6 bases). TRBJ2-7 explains the end of the DNA better; the J call may be wrong. This CDR3 is 15 amino acids long. Germline CDR1 is SGHVS and CDR2 is FNYEAQ.

V gene TRBV4-3 combines with J gene TRBJ2-3; D perhaps matches TRBD1 (6 bases). The CDR3 totals 13 residues. Germline V gene sequence: CDR1 LGHNA, CDR2 YSLEER. V lost 5 bases and J 5 bases, leaving 11 bases between the germline ends. The CDR3 coding sequence is TGCGCCAGCAGCTACAGGGCAGGAGATACGCAGTATTTT. Translated, it gives CASSYRAGDTQYF.

This sequence joins TRBV5-1 and TRBJ2-2, with 8 bases lining up with TRBD2. With 0 bases clipped from V and 5 bases from J, the junction kept 12 bases outside the gene matches. Germline CDR1 is SGHRS and CDR2 is YFSETQ. The CDR3 is 18 residues long. CDR3 bases: TGCGCCAGCAGCTTGGGCCGAAAAACTAGCGGAAGAACCGGGGAGCTGTTTTTT. It translates to CASSLGRKTSGRTGELFF.

This rearrangement joins TRBV5-1 to TRBJ2-3; D is uncertain. The CDR3 length is 14 residues. V was pared by 0 bases and J by 2 bases, with 7 bases between. Germline CDR1 reads SGHRS; CDR2 reads YFSETQ. The CDR3 DNA follows: TGCGCCAGCAGCTTGGGCAGGTCCACAGATACGCAGTATTTT. Its translation is CASSLGRSTDTQYF. Complete variable domain (other parts from reference TRBV5-1 and TRBJ2-3): KAGVTQTPRYLIKTRGQQVTLSCSPISGHRSVSWYQQTPGQGLQFLFEYFSETQRNKGNFPGRFSGRQFSNSRSEMNVSTLELGDSALYLCASSLGRSTDTQYFGPGTRLTVL.

The V gene is TRBV6-5, the J gene TRBJ2-1; 7 bases fit TRBD1. V dropped 4 bases and J dropped 1; count of bases not matched to a gene: 7. In germline, CDR1 is MNHEY, CDR2 SVGAGI. The CDR3 contains 16 residues. CDR3 coding DNA: TGTGCCAGCAGTTCAGGGACAGACCCTTCCTACAATGAGCAGTTCTTC. This codes for CASSSGTDPSYNEQFF.

The count of this clone is one. This chain uses TRBV7-2 with TRBJ2-1; 15 nucleotides match TRBD2. V was pared by 0 bases and J by 8 bases, with 5 bases of the junction left unmatched. The CDR3 sequence is 17 residues long. Germline lookup yields CDR1 SGHTA and CDR2 FQGNSA. CDR3: CASSLAGTSGGIDEQFF. The CDR3 DNA reads as TGTGCCAGCAGCTTAGCTGGGACTAGCGGGGGGATCGATGAGCAGTTCTTC.

The chain couples TRBV10-1 to TRBJ2-5; TRBD2 matches at 12 bases. V lost 3 bases and J lost 5; bases outside the gene matches: 4. CDR3 length: 15 residues. From germline, CDR1 is WNHNN and CDR2 SYGVQD (reference sequence). The CDR3 protein is CASSDLAGGHETQYF. CDR3 bases: TGCGCCAGCAGTGACCTAGCGGGGGGGCATGAGACCCAGTACTTC.

V gene TRBV15 combines with J gene TRBJ2-3; TRBD2 matches 10 bases. The CDR3 is made up of 17 amino acids. Germline V CDR1 and CDR2: LNHNV, YYDKDF (reference sequence). With V trimmed by 1 base and J by 1 base, 5 bases remained unmatched. In nucleotides, the CDR3 is TGTGCCACCAGCAGAGGCCCCGGACTAGCGGGCACAGATACGCAGTATTTT. It encodes CATSRGPGLAGTDTQYF.

The chain links TRBV5-1 to TRBJ1-2, with D hard to call. This CDR3 comprises 13 residues. Germline lookup yields CDR1 SGHRS and CDR2 YFSETQ. Trimming took 2 bases from V and 2 from J, leaving 7 bases between them. The CDR3 protein is CASSLTQNYGYTF. CDR3 DNA: TGCGCCAGCAGCTTAACACAGAACTATGGCTACACCTTC.

This chain joins TRBV15 and TRBJ1-1; D is unresolved. This CDR3 spans 15 amino acids. CDR1 is LNHNV, CDR2 YYDKDF, per germline (reference sequence). Trimming shortened V by 3 bases and J by 0 bases, and 11 bases separated the two germline ends. CDR3 in amino acids: CATSSRRSMNTEAFF. CDR3 DNA sequence: TGTGCCACCAGCAGCCGGAGGTCCATGAACACTGAAGCTTTCTTT.

The rearrangement joins TRBV5-1 to TRBJ1-1; the D gene is possibly TRBD1 (6 bases). CDR3 length: 13 residues. Germline CDR1 is SGHRS and CDR2 is YFSETQ. V lost 4 bases, J lost 4 bases, and 11 bases lay in between. CDR3 protein: CASSPQGTTEAFF. CDR3 in DNA: TGCGCCAGCAGCCCACAGGGAACCACTGAAGCTTTCTTT.

This rearrangement joins TRBV7-3 to TRBJ1-6; 8 bases are a match to TRBD1. The V gene end was trimmed by 4 bases and the J gene end by 8 bases; junction bases not matched to a gene: 4. The CDR3 has 14 amino acids. CDR1 is SGHTA and CDR2 is FQGTGA in the germline V gene. CDR3 DNA sequence: TGTGCCAGCAGCTACAGGGGGGTGGATTCACCCCTCCACTTT. This sequence encodes CASSYRGVDSPLHF.

As for this clone: The same CDR3 can be traced to other DNA sequences in this sample. CDR3 in amino acids: CASSVAGGGYEQYF. CDR3 sequence (DNA): TGTGCCAGCAGCGTAGCGGGGGGCGGCTACGAGCAGTACTTC. V usage is TRBV9 and J usage is TRBJ2-7, with TRBD2 as a possible D gene (7 bases). Per the germline V gene, CDR1 is SGDLS and CDR2 is YYNGEE. This CDR3 contains 14 residues. Trimming stripped 0 bases from V and 3 bases from J, with 10 bases between.

The V call is TRBV7-9, the J call TRBJ1-1; D might be TRBD1 (6 bases). The length of the CDR3 is 14 residues. Germline values: CDR1 SEHNR, CDR2 FQNEAQ (reference sequence). Between the trimmed V and J ends, which lost 4 bases and 3 bases, there was a span of 12 bases. For the CDR3, the DNA is TGTGCCAGCAGCTCCGCGACAGGTTACACTGAAGCTTTCTTT. Its translation is CASSSATGYTEAFF.

The rearrangement links TRBV6-5 to TRBJ1-3, with a weak D call TRBD1 (6 bases). This CDR3 comprises 15 residues. Germline values: CDR1 MNHEY, CDR2 SVGAGI. V dropped 2 bases and J dropped 4 bases, with 12 bases sitting between them. The CDR3 loop is CASSYGGARGNTIYF. The CDR3 DNA follows: TGTGCCAGCAGTTACGGGGGGGCCCGCGGAAACACCATATATTTT.

This clone appeared a few times. The chain couples TRBV7-2 to TRBJ1-5; D remains ambiguous. The V end lost 5 bases, the J end lost 0 bases, and 8 bases lay between the germline ends. CDR3 length equals 14 residues. CDR1 is SGHTA and CDR2 is FQGNSA in the germline V gene. The CDR3 sequence is CASSPDYSNQPQHF. The CDR3 nucleotides are TGTGCCAGCAGCCCGGACTATAGCAATCAGCCCCAGCATTTT. Full variable domain (missing parts from reference TRBV7-2 and TRBJ1-5): GAGVSQSPSNKVTEKGKDVELRCDPISGHTALYWYRQSLGQGLEFLIYFQGNSAPDKSGLPSDRFSAERTGGSVSTLTIQRTQQEDSAVYLCASSPDYSNQPQHFGDGTRLSIL.

This clone has just one count. The genes are TRBV13 and TRBJ1-5, with TRBD1 matching 9 bases. The germline CDR1 and CDR2 sequences are PRHDT and FYEKMQ (reference sequence). V dropped 0 bases and J dropped 5; count of bases not matched to a gene: 5. The CDR3 consists of 16 residues. CDR3 loop: CASSLGGWTGDQPQHF. In DNA form, the CDR3 reads TGTGCCAGCAGCTTAGGCGGATGGACAGGGGATCAGCCCCAGCATTTT.

This clone was seen a handful of times. The CDR3 spells CASGQNTEAFF. CDR3 in DNA: TGTGCCAGCGGACAGAACACTGAAGCTTTCTTT. This chain joins TRBV2 and TRBJ1-1; weak D call: TRBD1 (5 bases). Trimming removed 8 bases from V and 1 base from J, with 5 bases in between. Germline V gene lookup returns CDR1 SNHLY and CDR2 FYNNEI. The CDR3 totals 11 residues.

The J gene is TRBJ1-2, the V gene TRBV18; 8 bases line up with TRBD1. Per germline, CDR1 KGHSH and CDR2 LQKENI. The CDR3 has 16 residues. The junction had 11 bases not matched to a gene; V was cut back by 3 bases and J by 5 bases. The CDR3 sequence is CASSPRSLDRAYGYTF. The CDR3, as DNA: TGTGCCAGCTCACCCCGTAGTTTGGACAGGGCGTATGGCTACACCTTC.

This chain links TRBV30 with TRBJ2-1, with TRBD1 matching 9 bases. The V and J ends lost 6 bases and 2 bases, in that order; junction bases with no gene match: 8. There are 15 residues in the CDR3. From germline, CDR1 is GTSNPN and CDR2 SVGIG (reference sequence). In DNA form, the CDR3 reads TGTGCCTGTCTTCCCGGGACAGGGACCTACAATGAGCAGTTCTTC. As protein: CACLPGTGTYNEQFF.